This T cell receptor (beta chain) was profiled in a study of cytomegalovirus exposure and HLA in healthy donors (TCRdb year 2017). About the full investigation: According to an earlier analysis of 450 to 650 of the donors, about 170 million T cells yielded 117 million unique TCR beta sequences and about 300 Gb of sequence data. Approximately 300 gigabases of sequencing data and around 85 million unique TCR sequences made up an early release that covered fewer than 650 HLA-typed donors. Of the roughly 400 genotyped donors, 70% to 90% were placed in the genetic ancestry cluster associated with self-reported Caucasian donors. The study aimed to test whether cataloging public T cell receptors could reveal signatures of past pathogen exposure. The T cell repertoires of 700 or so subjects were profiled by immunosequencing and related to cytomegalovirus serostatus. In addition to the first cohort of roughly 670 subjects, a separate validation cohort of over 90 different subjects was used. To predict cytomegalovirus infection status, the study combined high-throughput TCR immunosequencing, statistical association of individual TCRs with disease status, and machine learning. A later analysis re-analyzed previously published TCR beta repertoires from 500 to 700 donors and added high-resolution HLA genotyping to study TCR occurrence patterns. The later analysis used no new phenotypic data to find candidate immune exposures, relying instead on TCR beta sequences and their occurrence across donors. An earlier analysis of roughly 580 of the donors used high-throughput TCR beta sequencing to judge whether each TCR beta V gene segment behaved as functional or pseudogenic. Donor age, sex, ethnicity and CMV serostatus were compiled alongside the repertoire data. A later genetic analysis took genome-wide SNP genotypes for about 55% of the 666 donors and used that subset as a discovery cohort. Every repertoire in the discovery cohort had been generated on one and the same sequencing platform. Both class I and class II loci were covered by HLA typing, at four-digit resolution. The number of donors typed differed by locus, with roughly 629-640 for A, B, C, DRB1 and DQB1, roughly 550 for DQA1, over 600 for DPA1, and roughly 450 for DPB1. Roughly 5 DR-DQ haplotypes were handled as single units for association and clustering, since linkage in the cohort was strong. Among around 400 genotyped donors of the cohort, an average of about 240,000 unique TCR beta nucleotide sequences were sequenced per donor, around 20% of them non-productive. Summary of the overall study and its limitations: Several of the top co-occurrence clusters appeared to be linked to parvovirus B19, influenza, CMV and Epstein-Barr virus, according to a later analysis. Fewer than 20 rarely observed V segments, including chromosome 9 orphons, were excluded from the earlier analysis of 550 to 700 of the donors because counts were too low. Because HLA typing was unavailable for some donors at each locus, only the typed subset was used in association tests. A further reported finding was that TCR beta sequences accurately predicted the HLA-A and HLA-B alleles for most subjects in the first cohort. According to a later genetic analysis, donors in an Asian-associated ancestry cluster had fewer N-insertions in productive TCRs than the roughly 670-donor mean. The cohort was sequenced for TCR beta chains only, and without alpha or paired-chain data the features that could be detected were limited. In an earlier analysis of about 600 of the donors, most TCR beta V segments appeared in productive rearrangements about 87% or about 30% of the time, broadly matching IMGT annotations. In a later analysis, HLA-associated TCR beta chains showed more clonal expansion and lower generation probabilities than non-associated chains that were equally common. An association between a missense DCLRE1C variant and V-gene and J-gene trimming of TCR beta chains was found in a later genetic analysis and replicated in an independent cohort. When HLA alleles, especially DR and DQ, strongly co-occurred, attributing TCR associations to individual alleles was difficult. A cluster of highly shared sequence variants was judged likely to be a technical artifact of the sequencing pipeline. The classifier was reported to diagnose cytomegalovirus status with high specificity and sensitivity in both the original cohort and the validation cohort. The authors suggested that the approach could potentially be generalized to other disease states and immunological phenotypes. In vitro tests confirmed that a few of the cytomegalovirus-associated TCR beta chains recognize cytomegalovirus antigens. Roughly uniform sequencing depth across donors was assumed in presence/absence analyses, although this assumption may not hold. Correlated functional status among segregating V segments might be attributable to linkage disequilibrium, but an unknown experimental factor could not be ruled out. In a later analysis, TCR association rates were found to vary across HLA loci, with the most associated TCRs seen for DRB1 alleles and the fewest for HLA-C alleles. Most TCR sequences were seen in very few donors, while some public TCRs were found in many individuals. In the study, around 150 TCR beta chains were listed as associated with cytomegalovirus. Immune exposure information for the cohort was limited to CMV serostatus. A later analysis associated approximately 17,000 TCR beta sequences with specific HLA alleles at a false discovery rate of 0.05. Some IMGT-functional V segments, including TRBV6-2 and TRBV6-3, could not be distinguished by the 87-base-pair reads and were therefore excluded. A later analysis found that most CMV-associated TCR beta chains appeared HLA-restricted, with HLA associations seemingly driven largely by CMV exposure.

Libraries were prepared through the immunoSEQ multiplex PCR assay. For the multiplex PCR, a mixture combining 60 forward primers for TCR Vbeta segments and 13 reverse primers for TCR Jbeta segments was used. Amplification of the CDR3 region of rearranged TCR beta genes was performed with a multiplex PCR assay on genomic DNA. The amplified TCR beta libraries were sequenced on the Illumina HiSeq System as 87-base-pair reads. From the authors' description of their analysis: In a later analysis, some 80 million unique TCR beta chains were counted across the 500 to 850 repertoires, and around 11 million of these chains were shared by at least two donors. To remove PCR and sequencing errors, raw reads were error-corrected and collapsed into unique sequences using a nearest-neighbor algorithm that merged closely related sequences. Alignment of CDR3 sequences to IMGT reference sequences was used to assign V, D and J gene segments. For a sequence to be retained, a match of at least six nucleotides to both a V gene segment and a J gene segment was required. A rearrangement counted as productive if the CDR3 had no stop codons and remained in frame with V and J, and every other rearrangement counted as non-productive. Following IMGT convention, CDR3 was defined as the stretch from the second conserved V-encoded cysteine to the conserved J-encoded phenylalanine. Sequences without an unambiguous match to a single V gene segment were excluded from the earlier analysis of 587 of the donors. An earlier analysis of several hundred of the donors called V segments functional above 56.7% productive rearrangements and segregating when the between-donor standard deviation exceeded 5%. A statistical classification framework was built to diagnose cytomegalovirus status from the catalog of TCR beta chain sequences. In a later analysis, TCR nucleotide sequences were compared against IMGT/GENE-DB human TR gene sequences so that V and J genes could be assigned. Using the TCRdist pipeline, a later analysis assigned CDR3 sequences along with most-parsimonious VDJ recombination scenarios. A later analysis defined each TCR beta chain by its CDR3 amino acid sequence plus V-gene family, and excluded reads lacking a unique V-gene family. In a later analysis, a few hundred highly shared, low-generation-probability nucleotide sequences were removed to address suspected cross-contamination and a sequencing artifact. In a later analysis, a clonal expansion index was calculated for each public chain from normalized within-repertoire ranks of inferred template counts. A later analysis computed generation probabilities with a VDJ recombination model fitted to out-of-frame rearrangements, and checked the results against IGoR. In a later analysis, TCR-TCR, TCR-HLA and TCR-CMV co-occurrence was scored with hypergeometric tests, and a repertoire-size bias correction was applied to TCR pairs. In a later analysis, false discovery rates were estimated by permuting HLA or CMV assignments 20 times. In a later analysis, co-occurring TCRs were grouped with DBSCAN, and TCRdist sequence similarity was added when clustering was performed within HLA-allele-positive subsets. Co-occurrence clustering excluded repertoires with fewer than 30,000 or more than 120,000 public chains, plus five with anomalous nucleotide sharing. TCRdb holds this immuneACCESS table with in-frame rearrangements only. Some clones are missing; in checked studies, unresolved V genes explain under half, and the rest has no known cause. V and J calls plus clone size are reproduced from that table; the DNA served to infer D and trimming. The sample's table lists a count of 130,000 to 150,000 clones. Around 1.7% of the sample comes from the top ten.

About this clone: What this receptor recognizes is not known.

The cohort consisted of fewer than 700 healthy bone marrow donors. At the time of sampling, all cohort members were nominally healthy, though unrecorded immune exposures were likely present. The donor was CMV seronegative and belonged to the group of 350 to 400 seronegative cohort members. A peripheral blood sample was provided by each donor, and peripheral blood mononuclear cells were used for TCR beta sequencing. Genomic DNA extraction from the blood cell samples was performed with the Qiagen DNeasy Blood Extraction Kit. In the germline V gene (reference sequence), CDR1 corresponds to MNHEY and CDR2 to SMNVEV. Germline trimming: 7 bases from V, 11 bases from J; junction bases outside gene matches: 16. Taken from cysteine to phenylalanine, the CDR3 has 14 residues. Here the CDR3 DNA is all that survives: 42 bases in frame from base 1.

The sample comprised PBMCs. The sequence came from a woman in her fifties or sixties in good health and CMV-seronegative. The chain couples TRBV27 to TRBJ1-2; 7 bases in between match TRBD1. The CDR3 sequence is CASTMTGFTKTYTF. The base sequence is TGTGCCAGCACCATGACAGGGTTCACGAAGACATACACCTTC.